These 26 T cell receptor beta chains came from one sample sequenced in a study of cytomegalovirus exposure and HLA in healthy donors. In the PCR, 60 Vbeta and 13 Jbeta primers were used. Using immunoSEQ multiplex PCR, the repertoire was profiled, and TCRdb retains in-frame clones only, with some absent. The sample records about 120,000 clones, 72% being singletons. The sequenced sample was PBMCs. Receptors were obtained from a man aged 25-45 years in good health and CMV-seronegative.

The genes are TRBV7-9 and TRBJ2-2, with D possibly TRBD1 on 5 matching bases. Germline CDR1 is SEHNR and CDR2 is FQNEAQ (reference sequence). The CDR3 length is 12 residues. Trimming stripped 7 bases from V and 4 bases from J, with 7 bases between. This chain's CDR3 is CASMTATGELFF. For the CDR3, the DNA is TGTGCCAGCATGACAGCCACCGGGGAGCTGTTTTTT.

This clone was counted a few times. This chain uses TRBV6-1 with TRBJ2-7, with D unresolved. The CDR3 length is 13 residues. V lost 1 base, J lost 0 bases, and 4 bases lay in between. The germline CDR1 and CDR2 sequences are MNHNS and SASEGT. Here the CDR3 reads CASSEDSSYEQYF. The DNA for the CDR3 is TGTGCCAGCAGTGAAGACAGCTCCTACGAGCAGTACTTC.

The chain couples TRBV28 to TRBJ2-5, with 10 bases lining up with TRBD1. The CDR3 is 18 residues long. The V gene's germline CDR1 is MDHEN and CDR2 SYDVKM. The V gene end was trimmed by 6 bases and the J gene end by 5 bases; junction bases not matched to a gene: 18. Here the CDR3 DNA reads TGTGCCAGCAGCCCTCGGGTAGCCGGGACAGGGGTGGGGGAGACCCAGTACTTC. Translated, it gives CASSPRVAGTGVGETQYF.

The chain uses TRBV10-3 and TRBJ1-2, with 11 bases aligning to TRBD1. The V and J ends lost 6 bases and 6 bases, in that order; junction bases with no gene match: 6. The CDR3 runs to 14 residues. Germline CDR1 is ENHRY and CDR2 is SYGVKD. The CDR3 protein is CAISPGQGGDGYTF. In DNA, the CDR3 is TGTGCCATCAGCCCGGGACAGGGGGGCGATGGCTACACCTTC.

This clone was counted a few times. This rearrangement joins TRBV6-6 to TRBJ2-7; TRBD1 aligns across 7 bases. J was trimmed by 5 bases and V by 2 bases; bases with no gene match: 3. Germline CDR1 reads MNHNY; CDR2 reads SVGAGI (reference sequence). This CDR3 is built from 13 residues. CDR3 in amino acids: CASSYPTGDEQYF. The CDR3 bases are TGTGCCAGCAGTTACCCAACAGGGGACGAGCAGTACTTC.

The DNA for the CDR3 is TGCACCAGCAGCCAAGCCCGCCCGGACAGGGGATCCTACAATGAGCAGTTCTTC. It yields the protein CTSSQARPDRGSYNEQFF. This sequence joins TRBV1 and TRBJ2-1; TRBD1 is taken as the D call from the table, unchecked against the DNA. TRBV1 is annotated as a pseudogene. CDR3 length: 18 amino acids.

This clone has just one count. This chain joins TRBV5-1 and TRBJ1-2, with TRBD1 matching over 9 bases. The germline V gene encodes CDR1 SGHRS and CDR2 YFSETQ. With V trimmed by 1 base and J by 4 bases, 2 bases remained unmatched. The CDR3 is 14 amino acids. The CDR3 nucleotides are TGCGCCAGCAGCTTGCAGACAGGGGGCTATGGCTACACCTTC. Residues: CASSLQTGGYGYTF.

This clone was picked up one time. This chain uses TRBV5-5 with TRBJ2-2; TRBD2 agrees at 9 bases. Germline lookup yields CDR1 SGHKS and CDR2 YYEKEE (reference sequence). J lost 4 bases, V lost 1 base, and 11 bases had no gene match. This CDR3 region has 18 residues. The CDR3 region has the DNA TGTGCCAGCAGCTTGCTCCGACTAGCGGAGGGGATCACCGGGGAGCTGTTTTTT. Amino acid sequence: CASSLLRLAEGITGELFF.

The V and J genes are TRBV2 and TRBJ2-1; weak D call: TRBD1 (6 bases). This CDR3 region has 12 residues. V was shortened by 4 bases and J by 8 bases, with 9 bases between the two germline ends. Germline V CDR1 and CDR2: SNHLY, FYNNEI. The CDR3 sequence is CASSGQGYEQFF. CDR3 coding DNA: TGTGCCAGCAGTGGCCAGGGGTATGAGCAGTTCTTC.

J is TRBJ2-7 and V is TRBV7-8, with 7 nucleotides matching TRBD1. There are 13 residues in the CDR3. V dropped 2 bases and J dropped 4; count of bases not matched to a gene: 2. Germline lookup yields CDR1 SGHVS and CDR2 FQNEAQ. CDR3 sequence: CASSLTQGYEQYF. The DNA of the CDR3 is TGTGCCAGCAGCTTAACACAGGGGTACGAGCAGTACTTC.

V usage is TRBV27 and J usage is TRBJ2-3; 9 nucleotides agree with TRBD2. The CDR3 has 17 residues. Germline V gene lookup returns CDR1 MNHEY and CDR2 SMNVEV (reference sequence). V trimming: 3 bases; J trimming: 5 bases; junction bases outside the gene matches: 12. This CDR3 is CASSFPSGALGIDTQYF. The CDR3, as DNA: TGTGCCAGCAGTTTTCCTAGCGGGGCCCTCGGGATAGATACGCAGTATTTT.

This clone has only a few counts. The gene calls are TRBV28 and TRBJ2-5, with D possibly matching TRBD1 (6 bases). The germline V gene encodes CDR1 MDHEN and CDR2 SYDVKM. This CDR3 has 15 amino acids. V lost 3 bases to trimming and J lost 0 bases, with 11 bases between them. CDR3 residues: CASSLGTPYQETQYF. The CDR3 DNA is TGTGCCAGCAGTTTGGGGACACCATACCAAGAGACCCAGTACTTC.

This clone showed up just a few times. V and J are TRBV11-1 and TRBJ1-1; weak D call: TRBD1 (6 bases). The germline CDR1 and CDR2 sequences are SGHAT and FQDESV (reference sequence). The CDR3 is 16 residues long. Between the trimmed V and J ends, which lost 0 bases and 4 bases, there was a span of 15 bases. CDR3 sequence reads: CASSLARGGRPTEAFF. Here the CDR3 DNA reads TGTGCCAGCAGCTTAGCAAGGGGGGGACGGCCCACTGAAGCTTTCTTT.

The V and J genes are TRBV19 and TRBJ1-5; 10 bases are shared with TRBD1. V lost 2 bases and J lost 7; bases outside the gene matches: 5. The CDR3 spans 15 residues. The germline CDR1 and CDR2 sequences are LNHDA and SQIVND (reference sequence). The chain's CDR3 is CASSILGTGEQPQHF. Written as DNA, the CDR3 is TGTGCCAGTAGTATATTGGGGACAGGGGAACAGCCCCAGCATTTT.

The rearrangement joins TRBV11-2 to TRBJ2-2, with no clear D. Germline lookup yields CDR1 SGHAT and CDR2 FQNNGV. The germline V and J ends were trimmed by 2 bases and 0 bases, with 7 bases remaining between them. The CDR3 runs 15 residues. DNA of the CDR3: TGTGCCAGCAGCTTAAATTCCGCGAACACCGGGGAGCTGTTTTTT. Residues: CASSLNSANTGELFF.

This rearrangement joins TRBV5-6 to TRBJ1-5; D is undetermined. Trimming pared 2 bases from V and 5 bases from J, leaving 8 bases between. In germline, CDR1 is SGHDT, CDR2 YYEEEE. The CDR3 is 13 residues long. CDR3 nucleotide sequence: TGTGCCAGCAGCTTCCGGGTCGATCAGCCCCAGCATTTT. Its protein product is CASSFRVDQPQHF.

This clone was recorded a few times. The rearrangement joins TRBV4-3 to TRBJ2-3; TRBD1 might be the D (5 bases). V was pared by 0 bases and J by 4 bases, with 11 bases between. The CDR3 totals 15 residues. Germline V lookup: CDR1 LGHNA, CDR2 YSLEER. The CDR3 sequence is CASSQEGQVSDTQYF. DNA for the CDR3: TGCGCCAGCAGCCAAGAGGGGCAGGTTTCAGATACGCAGTATTTT.

J is TRBJ1-1 and V is TRBV9, with 7 bases aligning to TRBD1. V gave up 0 bases and J gave up 1 base; unmatched junction bases: 3. This CDR3 contains 15 residues. CDR1 SGDLS and CDR2 YYNGEE come from the germline V gene. The CDR3 DNA is TGTGCCAGCAGCGTAGAGACAGGGCCGAACACTGAAGCTTTCTTT. Translated: CASSVETGPNTEAFF.

The chain joins TRBV6-4 to TRBJ1-1; 7 nucleotides agree with TRBD1. This CDR3 contains 14 residues. V lost 6 bases and J lost 1; bases outside the gene matches: 5. Looked up from germline, CDR1 is MRHNA and CDR2 is SNTAGT. The CDR3 region is CASRPTGRNTEAFF. The CDR3 DNA reads as TGTGCCAGCAGGCCGACAGGGCGGAACACTGAAGCTTTCTTT.

The gene calls are TRBV9 and TRBJ1-1; no clear D gene. The CDR3 sequence is 16 residues long. Trimming pared 1 base from V and 5 bases from J, leaving 18 bases between. The germline V gene has CDR1 SGDLS and CDR2 YYNGEE. The CDR3 DNA reads as TGTGCCAGCAGCGTAAGCCCGGGAATGACTGGTACTGAAGCTTTCTTT. This translates into CASSVSPGMTGTEAFF.

V gene TRBV10-2 combines with J gene TRBJ1-2; 7 bases map to TRBD1. The junction had 8 bases not matched to a gene; V was cut back by 8 bases and J by 14 bases. Per germline, CDR1 WSHSY and CDR2 SAAADI. This CDR3 has 10 amino acids. The CDR3 spells CASGDGQATF. DNA for the CDR3: TGCGCCAGCGGGGATGGACAGGCGACCTTC.

This clone was seen a handful of times. CDR3 protein: CASSQPTSGGGNEQFF. The DNA for the CDR3 is TGTGCCAGCAGCCAACCGACTAGCGGGGGGGGGAATGAGCAGTTCTTC. The chain uses TRBV4-2 and TRBJ2-1; 14 bases are a match to TRBD2. This CDR3 has 16 amino acids. V shed 2 bases, J shed 7 bases, and the junction held 4 bases outside the gene matches. CDR1 and CDR2 (germline): LGHNA, YNFKEQ.

The chain employs TRBV5-1 and TRBJ1-1; D uncertain. V was clipped by 0 bases and J by 0 bases, with 9 bases between them. The CDR3 has 15 amino acids. Germline V CDR1 and CDR2: SGHRS, YFSETQ. The CDR3 bases are TGCGCCAGCAGCTTGGAGCCGCCCTTGAACACTGAAGCTTTCTTT. Its protein is CASSLEPPLNTEAFF.

The rearrangement uses TRBV7-9 and TRBJ2-3, with 11 bases that match TRBD1. The V segment lost 7 bases and the J segment 1 base; nucleotides outside the gene matches: 13. The CDR3 length is 18 residues. Per germline, CDR1 SEHNR and CDR2 FQNEAQ (reference sequence). The CDR3 region is CASNRWDRGIGGTDTQYF. The CDR3 DNA is TGTGCCAGCAACCGCTGGGACAGGGGGATCGGAGGCACAGATACGCAGTATTTT.

This CDR3 is CASSVSGVSYNEQFF. DNA for the CDR3: TGTGCCAGCAGCGTATCGGGGGTTTCCTACAATGAGCAGTTCTTC. The chain employs TRBV9 and TRBJ2-1, with a possible D match to TRBD2 (6 bases). Trimming shortened V by 1 base and J by 1 base, and 9 bases separated the two germline ends. This CDR3 has 15 residues. Per germline, CDR1 SGDLS and CDR2 YYNGEE.

The gene calls are TRBV7-2 and TRBJ2-1, with TRBD2 matching over 9 bases. The CDR3 consists of 16 residues. The V and J ends lost 2 bases and 5 bases, in that order; junction bases with no gene match: 7. Germline loops: CDR1 SGHTA, CDR2 FQGNSA. The CDR3 sequence is CASSLSGGGANNEQFF. CDR3 bases: TGTGCCAGCAGCTTAAGTGGCGGGGGGGCGAACAATGAGCAGTTCTTC.